Shown below are 18 T cell receptor beta chains from a single sample sequenced in a study of T cell responses to AZD1222 COVID-19 vaccine. Sequencing used immunoSEQ multiplex PCR; TCRdb keeps in-frame clones, though not all of them. The sample has 130,000 or so clones; about nine tenths are singletons. The input for sequencing was peripheral blood, taken on day 0 of AZD1222 vaccination. These receptors came from an adult in good health.

The rearrangement links TRBV28 to TRBJ1-1; 7 positions agree with TRBD1. There are 15 residues in the CDR3. Germline values: CDR1 MDHEN, CDR2 SYDVKM. The V segment lost 5 bases and the J segment 1 base; nucleotides outside the gene matches: 7. The chain's CDR3 is CASSDSGGRNTEAFF. The CDR3 nucleotides read TGTGCCAGCAGTGACTCAGGGGGTCGGAACACTGAAGCTTTCTTT. The complete variable domain, with remaining parts taken from reference TRBV28 and TRBJ1-1, reads DVKVTQSSRYLVKRTGEKVFLECVQDMDHENMFWYRQDPGLGLRLIYFSYDVKMKEKGDIPEGYSVSREKKERFSLILESASTNQTSMYLCASSDSGGRNTEAFFGQGTRLTVV.

This chain uses TRBV6-5 with TRBJ1-2; 7 bases match TRBD1. Germline loops: CDR1 MNHEY, CDR2 SVGAGI. There are 12 residues in the CDR3. V shed 9 bases, J shed 4 bases, and the junction held 5 bases outside the gene matches. The DNA for the CDR3 is TGTGCCAGGGGACAGCCGGGCTATGGCTACACCTTC. It specifies CARGQPGYGYTF.

The V call is TRBV30, the J call TRBJ1-1; D uncertain. The germline V gene encodes CDR1 GTSNPN and CDR2 SVGIG (reference sequence). This CDR3 is built from 17 residues. V lost 0 bases and J 5 bases, leaving 22 bases between the germline ends. The CDR3 loop reads CAWSVIRGSVWGTEAFF. The CDR3 DNA is TGTGCCTGGAGTGTTATTAGAGGGTCGGTATGGGGAACTGAAGCTTTCTTT.

The chain uses TRBV28 and TRBJ1-2, with 9 bases that match TRBD1. J was trimmed by 8 bases and V by 4 bases; bases with no gene match: 14. The CDR3 is 16 amino acids. Germline lookup yields CDR1 MDHEN and CDR2 SYDVKM. The CDR3 DNA follows: TGTGCCAGCAGTTCCTTTCCGGGACAGGGTATTAAGGGCTACACCTTC. Protein sequence: CASSSFPGQGIKGYTF.

The chain joins TRBV5-1 to TRBJ2-5; 7 positions match TRBD2. Germline assignment: CDR1 SGHRS and CDR2 YFSETQ. V lost 1 base, J lost 5 bases, and 14 bases stayed unmatched. The CDR3 runs to 17 residues. CDR3 nucleotides: TGCGCCAGCAGCTTGTCGGGTCCTAGCGGCCCCTGGGAGACCCAGTACTTC. Its protein is CASSLSGPSGPWETQYF.

The CDR3 loop reads CASSPPRLLSGNTIYF. The CDR3 nucleotides are TGTGCCAGCTCACCACCGAGACTGCTCTCTGGAAACACCATATATTTT. V is TRBV18 and J is TRBJ1-3; D is uncertain. Germline V gene sequence: CDR1 KGHSH, CDR2 LQKENI. The CDR3 covers 16 residues. Deletions cut 0 bases from V and 0 bases from J, with 9 bases between.

This clone was counted only a few times. V usage is TRBV5-6 and J usage is TRBJ2-2, with TRBD2 matching 8 bases. The CDR3 is 14 amino acids. The germline V gene has CDR1 SGHDT and CDR2 YYEEEE. The V segment lost 1 base and the J segment 4 bases; nucleotides outside the gene matches: 0. The CDR3 spells CASSLRGGTGELFF. The CDR3 DNA reads as TGTGCCAGCAGCTTGCGGGGGGGCACCGGGGAGCTGTTTTTT.

The chain combines TRBV7-3 with TRBJ1-2; D perhaps matches TRBD1 (5 bases). Germline CDR1 SGHTA, CDR2 FQGTGA. CDR3 length: 13 amino acids. V lost 4 bases, J lost 4 bases, and 10 bases lay in between. CDR3 nucleotide sequence: TGTGCCAGCAGCTCGGGACGGGGCTATGGCTACACCTTC. The encoded protein is CASSSGRGYGYTF.

The chain uses TRBV5-1 and TRBJ2-1; 9 nucleotides match TRBD1. The junction had 9 bases not matched to a gene; V was cut back by 3 bases and J by 5 bases. CDR3 size: 16 residues. From germline, CDR1 is SGHRS and CDR2 YFSETQ. This chain's CDR3 is CASSYSGTGPNNEQFF. CDR3 DNA: TGCGCCAGCAGCTACTCCGGGACAGGGCCCAACAATGAGCAGTTCTTC.

This chain connects TRBV6-5 to TRBJ1-2, with 10 bases lining up with TRBD1. The germline V gene encodes CDR1 MNHEY and CDR2 SVGAGI. This CDR3 contains 13 residues. The junction had 1 base not matched to a gene; V was cut back by 2 bases and J by 7 bases. CDR3 sequence: CASSYRDRGGYTF. As DNA, the CDR3 is TGTGCCAGCAGTTACCGGGACAGGGGTGGCTACACCTTC.

This chain uses TRBV5-1 with TRBJ1-3, with TRBD1 matching 8 bases. The CDR3 is 15 amino acids. Trimming took 7 bases from V and 0 from J; bases not matched to a gene: 6. The germline V gene encodes CDR1 SGHRS and CDR2 YFSETQ. CDR3 in amino acids: CASGTGSTSGNTIYF. Written as DNA, the CDR3 is TGCGCCAGCGGGACAGGTTCGACCTCTGGAAACACCATATATTTT.

This clone was seen once. The rearrangement joins TRBV9 to TRBJ2-7; TRBD1 matches at 7 bases. The CDR3 spans 16 residues. V lost 0 bases to trimming and J lost 5 bases; unmatched junction nucleotides: 11. Germline V gives CDR1 SGDLS, CDR2 YYNGEE. The chain's CDR3 is CASSVGLRQGDNEQYF. The CDR3 bases are TGTGCCAGCAGCGTAGGGCTAAGACAGGGAGACAACGAGCAGTACTTC. Supplemented by reference TRBV9 and TRBJ2-7, the full variable domain reads DSGVTQTPKHLITATGQRVTLRCSPRSGDLSVYWYQQSLDQGLQFLIQYYNGEERAKGNILERFSAQQFPDLHSELNLSSLELGDSALYFCASSVGLRQGDNEQYFGPGTRLTVT.

This chain connects TRBV7-9 to TRBJ1-2; TRBD1 might be the D (5 bases). V shed 8 bases and J shed 2 bases, with 21 bases lying between them. There are 16 residues in the CDR3. The germline CDR1 and CDR2 sequences are SEHNR and FQNEAQ (reference sequence). CDR3 nucleotides: TGTGCCAGCGGGGCCGGAGGGGTGGGCTGGAACTATGGCTACACCTTC. Protein product: CASGAGGVGWNYGYTF.

Turning to this clone: Other DNA sequences in the same sample also yield this CDR3. V usage is TRBV6-5 and J usage is TRBJ1-2; 8 positions match TRBD1. CDR3 size: 14 residues. Per the germline V gene, CDR1 is MNHEY and CDR2 is SVGAGI. V lost 2 bases, J lost 3 bases, and 2 bases stayed unmatched. The CDR3 sequence: CASSYTGGDYGYTF. CDR3 coding DNA: TGTGCCAGCAGTTACACAGGGGGGGACTATGGCTACACCTTC.

A few counts support this clone. The chain uses TRBV29-1 and TRBJ1-2; TRBD1 agrees at 7 bases. Germline V gene lookup returns CDR1 SQVTM and CDR2 ANQGSEA. With 7 bases clipped from V and 3 bases from J, the junction kept 8 bases outside the gene matches. This CDR3 spans 13 amino acids. CDR3 in amino acids: CSDRQGSDYGYTF. CDR3 nucleotide sequence: TGCAGCGATAGACAGGGATCGGACTATGGCTACACCTTC.

The CDR3 sequence is CASSLYGGNTEAFF. For the CDR3, the DNA is TGTGCCAGCAGTTTATACGGGGGGAACACTGAAGCTTTCTTT. V is TRBV28 and J is TRBJ1-1; perhaps TRBD1 as D (5 bases). Deletions cut 1 base from V and 1 base from J, with 7 bases between. The CDR3 has 14 amino acids. Per germline, CDR1 MDHEN and CDR2 SYDVKM.

In its sample, this clone was seen once. The chain joins TRBV28 to TRBJ2-3; D remains unclear. The CDR3 totals 12 residues. The ends were cut back, 6 bases at V and 2 bases at J, with 6 bases in the middle. CDR1 is MDHEN, CDR2 SYDVKM, per germline. The CDR3: CASSFLTDTQYF. In DNA form, the CDR3 reads TGTGCCAGCAGCTTTCTCACAGATACGCAGTATTTT.

This clone was seen once. A much bigger clone sits one base away, suggesting this may be a read error. The same CDR3 arises from other DNA sequences in this sample as well. The genes are TRBV4-2 and TRBJ1-5, with unresolved D. This CDR3 is built from 16 residues. Per germline, CDR1 LGHNA and CDR2 YNFKEQ. DNA of the CDR3: TGTGCCAGTAGCCAAGAGAGCAGCTGGAGCAATCAGCCCCAGCATTTT. This encodes CASSQESSWSNQPQHF.